The T cell receptor beta chain under discussion was sequenced for a study of blood T cell repertoires in COVID-19. Study information: PBMCs, B-cell-depleted T cells, or T cells provided the cDNA or gDNA that made up the material.

CDR1 MGHRA and CDR2 YSYEKL come from the germline V gene. V lost 0 bases to trimming and J lost 4 bases, with 19 bases between them. The CDR3 length is 18 residues. This clone was found once. In the authors' methods: Amplification from reference gene primers served as the basis for estimated nucleated cell counts. This table comes from immunoSEQ multiplex PCR, and its TCRdb copy is limited to in-frame clones, with some not included. V and J calls plus clone size are reproduced from that table; the DNA served to infer D and trimming. The table has 150,000 to 200,000 clones, approximately 82% seen once; the top ten hold about 20%.

The V call is TRBV4-1, the J call TRBJ1-3; possibly TRBD1 for D (5 bases). The receptor was isolated from a woman of 80 years or more with acute or convalescent COVID-19. Specimen: peripheral blood. DNA of the CDR3: TGCGCCAGCAGCCAAGATCGTGGGGGGTTTGGTGGCGGAAACACCATATATTTT. Translation gives CASSQDRGGFGGGNTIYF.